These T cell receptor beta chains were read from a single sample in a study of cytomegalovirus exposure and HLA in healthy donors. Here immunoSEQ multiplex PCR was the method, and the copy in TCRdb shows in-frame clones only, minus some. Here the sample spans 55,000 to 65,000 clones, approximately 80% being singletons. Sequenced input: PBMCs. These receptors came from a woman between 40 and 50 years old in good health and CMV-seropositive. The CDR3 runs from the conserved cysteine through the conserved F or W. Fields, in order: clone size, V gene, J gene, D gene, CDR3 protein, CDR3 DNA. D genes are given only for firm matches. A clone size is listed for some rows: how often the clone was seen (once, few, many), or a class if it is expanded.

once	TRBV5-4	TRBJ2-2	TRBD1	CASSSPRQGNTGELFF	TGTGCCAGCAGCTCCCCACGACAGGGGAACACCGGGGAGCTGTTTTTT
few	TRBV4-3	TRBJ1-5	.	CASSQDRSPNQPQHF	TGCGCCAGCAGCCAAGATCGGTCACCCAATCAGCCCCAGCATTTT
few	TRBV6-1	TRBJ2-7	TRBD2	CASSPSGRFYEQYF	TGTGCCAGCAGCCCTAGCGGGCGATTCTACGAGCAGTACTTC
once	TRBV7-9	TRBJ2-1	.	CASSYDTGSSYNEQFF	TGTGCCAGCAGCTATGACACAGGAAGCTCCTACAATGAGCAGTTCTTC
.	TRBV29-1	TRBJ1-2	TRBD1	CSVGQGLSGYGYTF	TGCAGCGTTGGACAGGGCCTAAGCGGCTATGGCTACACCTTC
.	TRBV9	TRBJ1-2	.	CASSVAANYGYTF	TGTGCCAGCAGCGTAGCAGCTAACTATGGCTACACCTTC
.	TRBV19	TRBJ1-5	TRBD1	CASSIGGGSSNQPQHF	TGTGCCAGTAGTATAGGAGGGGGCTCCAGCAATCAGCCCCAGCATTTT
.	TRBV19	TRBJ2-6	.	CASRDSGANVLTF	TGTGCCAGCCGGGACTCTGGGGCCAACGTCCTGACTTTC
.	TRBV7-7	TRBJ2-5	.	CASSRGTDQETQYF	TGTGCCAGCAGCCGCGGGACAGACCAAGAGACCCAGTACTTC
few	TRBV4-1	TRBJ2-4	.	CASSPGQGGAKNIQYF	TGCGCCAGCAGCCCCGGACAGGGAGGGGCCAAAAACATTCAGTACTTC
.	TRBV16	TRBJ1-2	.	CASSHRQTNYGYTF	TGTGCCAGCAGCCACCGACAGACTAACTATGGCTACACCTTC
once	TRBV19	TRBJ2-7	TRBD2	CASSIGGGSSYEQYF	TGTGCCAGTAGTATAGGCGGGGGGAGCTCCTACGAGCAGTACTTC
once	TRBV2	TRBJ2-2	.	CASSRGAGVKATGELFF	TGTGCCAGCAGCCGGGGGGCAGGGGTAAAGGCCACCGGGGAGCTGTTTTTT
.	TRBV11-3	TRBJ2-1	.	CASSLEGGRSYNEQFF	TGTGCCAGCAGCTTAGAGGGGGGGCGGTCCTACAATGAGCAGTTCTTC
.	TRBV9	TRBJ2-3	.	CASSVTTGPTSTDTQYF	TGTGCCAGCAGCGTGACCACAGGCCCCACGAGTACAGATACGCAGTATTTT
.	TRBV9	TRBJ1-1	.	CASSAAPGTKDRAFF	TGTGCCAGCAGCGCTGCCCCCGGGACAAAGGATAGAGCTTTCTTT
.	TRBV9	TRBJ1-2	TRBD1	CASSATWTGTGYTF	TGTGCCAGCAGCGCGACCTGGACAGGGACCGGCTACACCTTC
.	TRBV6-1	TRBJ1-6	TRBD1	CASTPDRAGWSPLHF	TGTGCCAGCACCCCGGACAGGGCGGGATGGTCACCCCTCCACTTT
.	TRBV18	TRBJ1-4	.	CASSPRQAGLNEKLFF	TGTGCCAGCTCACCGAGACAGGCAGGGTTAAATGAAAAACTGTTTTTT
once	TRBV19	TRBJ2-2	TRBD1	CASTKGTGSTGELFF	TGTGCCAGTACCAAGGGGACAGGGAGCACCGGGGAGCTGTTTTTT
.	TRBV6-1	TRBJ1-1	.	CASRGAGGGNTEAFF	TGTGCCAGCAGAGGGGCGGGAGGTGGAAACACTGAAGCTTTCTTT
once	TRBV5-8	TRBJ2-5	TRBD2	CASSRGLAGGQGETQYF	TGTGCCAGCAGCCGAGGACTAGCGGGGGGGCAGGGTGAGACCCAGTACTTC
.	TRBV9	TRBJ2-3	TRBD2	CASSQVWGGDADTQYF	TGTGCCAGCAGCCAAGTTTGGGGGGGGGATGCAGATACGCAGTATTTT
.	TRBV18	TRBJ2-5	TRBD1	CASSPGQQETQYF	TGTGCCAGCTCACCGGGACAGCAAGAGACCCAGTACTTC
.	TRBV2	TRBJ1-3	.	CASRRRIGNTIYF	TGTGCCAGCCGACGGCGGATAGGAAACACCATATATTTT
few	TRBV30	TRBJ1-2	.	CAWSAGTPGVAGYTF	TGTGCCTGGAGTGCCGGGACCCCAGGGGTAGCTGGCTACACCTTC
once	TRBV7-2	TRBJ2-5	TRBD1	CASSPKGAGETQYF	TGTGCCAGCAGCCCAAAGGGGGCCGGCGAGACCCAGTACTTC
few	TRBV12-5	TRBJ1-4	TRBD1	CASGTGTTRDEKLFF	TGTGCTTCCGGGACAGGGACAACCCGGGATGAAAAACTGTTTTTT
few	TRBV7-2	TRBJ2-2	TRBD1	CASSLGGSQDRGLFF	TGTGCCAGCAGCTTGGGAGGAAGCCAAGACAGGGGCCTTTTTTTT
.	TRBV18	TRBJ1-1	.	CASSPSRGNTEAFF	TGTGCCAGCTCACCAAGTAGAGGGAACACTGAAGCTTTCTTT
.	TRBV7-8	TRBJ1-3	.	CASSPLSAGNTIYF	TGTGCCAGCAGCCCACTATCAGCTGGAAACACCATATATTTT
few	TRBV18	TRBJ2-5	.	CASAAGAQETQYF	TGTGCCAGCGCGGCGGGGGCTCAAGAGACCCAGTACTTC
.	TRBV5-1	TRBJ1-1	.	CASSLETRSTEAFF	TGCGCCAGCAGCTTGGAAACGAGGTCCACTGAAGCTTTCTTT
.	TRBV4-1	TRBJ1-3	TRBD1	CASSQPGDRGQVNTIYF	TGCGCCAGCAGCCAGCCCGGGGACAGGGGGCAAGTAAACACCATATATTTT
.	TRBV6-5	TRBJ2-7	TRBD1	CASSWGQGTGEQYF	TGTGCCAGCAGTTGGGGACAGGGTACGGGCGAGCAGTACTTC
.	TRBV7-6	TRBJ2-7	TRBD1	CASSLLKGAGEQYF	TGTGCCAGCAGCTTATTAAAGGGGGCGGGCGAGCAGTACTTC
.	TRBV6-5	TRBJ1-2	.	CASSSLLGPGRGYTF	TGTGCCAGCAGTTCCCTCCTAGGCCCCGGGAGGGGCTACACCTTC
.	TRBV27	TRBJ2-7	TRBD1	CASSLSWGQGSDEQYF	TGTGCCAGCAGTTTATCGTGGGGACAGGGTAGCGACGAGCAGTACTTC
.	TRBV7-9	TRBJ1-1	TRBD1	CASSSTGESQAFF	TGTGCCAGCAGCTCGACAGGGGAGAGCCAAGCTTTCTTT
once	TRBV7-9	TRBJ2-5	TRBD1	CASSPRDREGETQYF	TGTGCCAGCAGCCCTCGAGACAGGGAAGGAGAGACCCAGTACTTC
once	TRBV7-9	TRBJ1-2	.	CASSPRDPYGYTF	TGTGCCAGCAGCCCCAGGGATCCCTATGGCTACACCTTC
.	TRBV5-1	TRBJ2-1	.	CASRRDPYNEQFF	TGCGCCAGCAGGAGGGATCCCTACAATGAGCAGTTCTTC
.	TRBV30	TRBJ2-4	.	CAWSRGAGDIQYF	TGTGCCTGGAGCCGGGGAGCTGGGGACATTCAGTACTTC
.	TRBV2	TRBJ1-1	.	CASSDALNTEAFF	TGTGCCAGCAGTGATGCACTAAACACTGAAGCTTTCTTT
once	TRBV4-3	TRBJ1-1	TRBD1	CASSRTGGPTEAFF	TGCGCCAGCAGCCGCACAGGGGGACCGACTGAAGCTTTCTTT
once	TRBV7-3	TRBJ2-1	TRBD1	CASSFTTGRTYNEQFF	TGCGCCAGCAGCTTCACGACAGGGCGTACCTACAATGAGCAGTTCTTC
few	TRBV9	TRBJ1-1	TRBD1	CASSARGGEGTEAFF	TGTGCCAGCAGCGCCCGAGGGGGCGAGGGCACTGAAGCTTTCTTT
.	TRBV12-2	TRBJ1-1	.	CASRLPGGSDVAFF	TGTGCAAGTCGCTTACCGGGAGGGTCAGACGTGGCTTTCTTT
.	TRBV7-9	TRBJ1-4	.	CSSSLGGGATNEKLFF	TGTTCCAGCAGCCTCGGCGGGGGAGCAACTAATGAAAAACTGTTTTTT
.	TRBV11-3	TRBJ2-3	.	CASSSSWGHTDTQYF	TGTGCCAGCAGCTCCTCTTGGGGCCATACAGATACGCAGTATTTT
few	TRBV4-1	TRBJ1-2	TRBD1	CASSLGQGDYGYTF	TGCGCCAGCAGCCTGGGACAGGGGGACTATGGCTACACCTTC
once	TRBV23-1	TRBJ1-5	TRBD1	CASRQGGGYSNQPQHF	TGCGCCAGCAGACAGGGGGGCGGTTATAGCAATCAGCCCCAGCATTTT
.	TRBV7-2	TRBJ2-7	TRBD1	CASSFQGAQEQYF	TGTGCCAGCAGCTTTCAGGGGGCGCAAGAGCAGTACTTC
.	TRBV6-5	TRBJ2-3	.	CASSYSGTRGPDTQYF	TGTGCCAGCAGTTACTCAGGGACAAGGGGCCCAGATACGCAGTATTTT
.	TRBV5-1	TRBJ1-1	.	CASSLGQITEAFF	TGCGCCAGCAGCTTGGGACAGATCACTGAAGCTTTCTTT
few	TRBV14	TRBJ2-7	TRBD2	CASSQVPWGGSYEQYF	TGTGCCAGCAGCCAAGTTCCGTGGGGGGGCTCCTACGAGCAGTACTTC
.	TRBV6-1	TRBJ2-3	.	CASSESGGSADTQYF	TGTGCCAGCAGTGAGAGTGGGGGCAGTGCAGATACGCAGTATTTT
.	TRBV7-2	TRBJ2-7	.	CASSLAHQYEQYF	TGTGCCAGCAGCTTAGCCCACCAGTACGAGCAGTACTTC
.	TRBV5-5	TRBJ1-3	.	CASSPRRASGNTIYF	TGTGCCAGCAGCCCCCGAAGAGCTTCTGGAAACACCATATATTTT
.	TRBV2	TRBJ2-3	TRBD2	CASSAGLAGSTDTQYF	TGTGCCAGCAGCGCGGGACTAGCGGGGTCCACAGATACGCAGTATTTT